The 12 T cell receptor beta chains reported below all come from one sample, sequenced in a study of response to subunit inactivated influenza vaccine. TCRdb recomputed calls from the RT-PCR reads with MiXCR, one row per CDR3 protein. This sample has more than 600,000 distinct CDR3 sequences, with approximately 18% found just once. The starting material was PBMCs from blood, obtained roughly 5 days after vaccination. Receptor source: a man aged 45-60 years who received an inactivated influenza vaccine.

This clonotype was recorded a few times. V is TRBV25-1 and J is TRBJ2-1, with D possibly TRBD1 on 6 matching bases. The ends were cut back, 6 bases at V and 3 bases at J, with 18 bases in the middle. Germline lookup yields CDR1 MGHDK and CDR2 SYGVNS. The CDR3 extends over 16 amino acids. CDR3 residues: CASRPFVGTNYNEQFF. CDR3 DNA sequence: TGTGCCAGCAGGCCCTTTGTCGGGACAAACTACAATGAGCAGTTCTTC. Full variable domain (missing parts from reference TRBV25-1 and TRBJ2-1): EADIYQTPRYLVIGTGKKITLECSQTMGHDKMYWYQQDPGMELHLIHYSYGVNSTEKGDLSSESTVSRIRTEHFPLTLESARPSHTSQYLCASRPFVGTNYNEQFFGPGTRLTVL.

This clonotype has only a few counts. The rearrangement uses TRBV7-2 and TRBJ1-5; D gene uncertain. The CDR3 has 14 residues. Looked up from germline, CDR1 is SGHTA and CDR2 is FQGNSA. The V and J ends lost 2 bases and 0 bases respectively, with 5 bases between them. CDR3 protein: CASSLLRSNQPQHF. The CDR3 nucleotides are TGTGCCAGCAGCTTACTACGTAGCAATCAGCCCCAGCATTTT.

This clonotype was observed a few times. The chain carries TRBV20-1 and TRBJ1-4; the match to TRBD1 covers 8 bases. The J segment lost 1 base and the V segment lost 0 bases, leaving 7 bases of the junction unmatched. The CDR3 is made up of 17 amino acids. Germline V lookup: CDR1 DFQATT, CDR2 SNEGSKA (reference sequence). The CDR3 nucleotides read TGCAGTGCTAGAGATGACTGGACAGGGAGAACTAATGAAAAACTGTTTTTT. Translated, it gives CSARDDWTGRTNEKLFF.

The V call is TRBV2, the J call TRBJ2-3; unclear D gene. Germline V gene data show CDR1 as SNHLY and CDR2 as FYNNEI. The CDR3 spans 14 residues. V was cut by 5 bases and J by 1 base, with 10 bases left in between. CDR3 amino acids: CASSRQRGTDTQYF. CDR3 nucleotides: TGTGCCAGCAGTAGGCAGAGAGGCACAGATACGCAGTATTTT.

The rearrangement joins TRBV5-1 to TRBJ2-7; possibly TRBD1 for D (5 bases). The CDR3 contains 16 residues. Germline V gene lookup returns CDR1 SGHRS and CDR2 YFSETQ. Trimming removed 5 bases from V and 0 bases from J, with 18 bases in between. The DNA for the CDR3 is TGCGCCAGCAGGCTCCTCTCGGTAGGGGCCTCCTACGAGCAGTACTTC. This sequence encodes CASRLLSVGASYEQYF.

In its sample, this clonotype was seen many times. The rearrangement links TRBV12-3 or TRBV12-4 to TRBJ1-5; D ambiguous. CDR3 length: 14 amino acids. Trimming removed 0 bases from V and 0 bases from J, with 3 bases in between. The CDR3 region is CASSLAHSNQPQHF. CDR3 bases: TGTGCCAGCAGTTTAGCACATAGCAATCAGCCCCAGCATTTT.

The chain is built from TRBV24-1 and TRBJ2-1; possible D gene TRBD2, 7 bases. Trimming removed 3 bases at V and 9 bases at J, with 17 bases between. This CDR3 spans 15 amino acids. Germline V CDR1 and CDR2: KGHDR, SFDVKD. DNA for the CDR3: TGTGCCACCAGTGATACATCGGGGAGGGGGATTGAGCAGTTCTTC. Its protein product is CATSDTSGRGIEQFF.

This chain joins TRBV20-1 and TRBJ2-1, with D perhaps matching TRBD2 (5 bases). The germline CDR1 and CDR2 sequences are DFQATT and SNEGSKA (reference sequence). The CDR3 is made up of 16 amino acids. Between the trimmed V and J ends, which lost 8 bases and 0 bases, there was a span of 20 bases. The CDR3 nucleotides are TGCAGTCTCTCTGGCGGGCTGCCCAGCTCCTACAATGAGCAGTTCTTC. It translates to CSLSGGLPSSYNEQFF.

The V gene is TRBV20-1, the J gene TRBJ2-1, with 14 positions matching TRBD2. The CDR3 consists of 14 residues. V was pared by 5 bases and J by 8 bases, with 5 bases of the junction left unmatched. Germline-derived CDR1 and CDR2 are DFQATT and SNEGSKA (reference sequence). This CDR3 is CSAFRLAGGHEQFF. CDR3 coding DNA: TGCAGTGCTTTTAGACTAGCGGGAGGGCATGAGCAGTTCTTC.

This chain connects TRBV2 to TRBJ1-2, with D maybe TRBD1 (6 bases). The germline V and J ends were trimmed by 4 bases and 8 bases, with 14 bases remaining between them. The CDR3 has 13 amino acids. The germline gives CDR1 SNHLY, CDR2 FYNNEI. The CDR3 DNA sequence: TGTGCCAGCAGTGGGGACATCGCGGTGGGCTACACCTTC. Protein: CASSGDIAVGYTF.

This clonotype was seen more than once but under ten times. V and J are TRBV12-3 or TRBV12-4 and TRBJ2-3; 13 bases align to TRBD2. Unmatched junction bases numbered 5, after V lost 6 bases and J lost 2 bases. The CDR3 loop spans 16 amino acids. The CDR3 DNA follows: TGTGCCAGCAGGACTAGCGGGGGGCCACCCACAGATACGCAGTATTTT. This gives the protein CASRTSGGPPTDTQYF.

This chain links TRBV5-1 with TRBJ2-6, with TRBD1 matching over 8 bases. The V gene's germline CDR1 is SGHRS and CDR2 YFSETQ. The V segment lost 2 bases and the J segment 4 bases; nucleotides outside the gene matches: 17. This CDR3 contains 20 residues. For the CDR3, the DNA is TGCGCCAGCAGCTTTACCCCAGCGGCAGGGGGCTCGCGGGGGGCCAACGTCCTGACTTTC. Amino acid sequence: CASSFTPAAGGSRGANVLTF.